A single sample gave rise to the 29 T cell receptor beta chains below, sequenced in a study of T cells after yellow fever vaccination. MiXCR was run by TCRdb on the 5' RACE reads, yielding one entry per CDR3 protein. The sample lists under 300,000 distinct CDR3 sequences, 6.9% occurring once. Sequencing used CD4+ T cells sorted from PBMCs, obtained 15 days after the yellow fever booster vaccination. These receptors originate from a man aged 25 to 40 who received the YFV17D yellow fever vaccine.

The chain combines TRBV6-2 or TRBV6-3 with TRBJ2-5; the D gene is possibly TRBD2 (5 bases). The CDR3 length is 13 residues. Germline CDR1 MNHEY, CDR2 SVGEGT. V dropped 0 bases and J dropped 5 bases, with 7 bases sitting between them. CDR3 loop: CASSYSWRETQYF. The DNA of the CDR3 is TGTGCCAGCAGTTACTCATGGAGGGAGACCCAGTACTTC.

This rearrangement joins TRBV7-8 to TRBJ2-3; possible D gene TRBD2, 6 bases. The V end lost 5 bases, the J end lost 1 base, and 13 bases lay between the germline ends. Germline CDR1 SGHVS, CDR2 FQNEAQ. This CDR3 is built from 15 residues. The CDR3 nucleotides read TGTGCCAGCAGCCGGGGGAGAGGGGGCACAGATACGCAGTATTTT. Protein sequence: CASSRGRGGTDTQYF.

This clonotype was recorded many times. The chain couples TRBV6-2 or TRBV6-3 to TRBJ2-7; D perhaps matches TRBD2 (5 bases). Germline lookup yields CDR1 MNHEY and CDR2 SVGEGT. The CDR3 loop spans 13 amino acids. Trimming shortened V by 4 bases and J by 6 bases, and 13 bases separated the two germline ends. The DNA for the CDR3 is TGTGCCAGCAGTTTCGGACTTGAGGGCGAGCAGTACTTC. It codes for CASSFGLEGEQYF.

The V and J genes are TRBV20-1 and TRBJ2-1; D remains ambiguous. The CDR3 is 12 amino acids. V was pared by 8 bases and J by 8 bases, with 16 bases between. Looked up from germline, CDR1 is DFQATT and CDR2 is SNEGSKA (reference sequence). Written as DNA, the CDR3 is TGCAGTCCAAGGTTCTCGGTAGATGAGCAGTTCTTC. This sequence encodes CSPRFSVDEQFF.

This clonotype has at least ten counts. The CDR3 spells CASSFRNEQFF. The CDR3 DNA follows: TGTGCCAGCAGCTTCAGGAATGAGCAGTTCTTC. The rearrangement uses TRBV12-3 or TRBV12-4 and TRBJ2-1; D unresolved. CDR3 length equals 11 residues. Trimming removed 6 bases from V and 7 bases from J, with 7 bases in between.

The V and J genes are TRBV29-1 and TRBJ2-7; 13 bases agree with TRBD2. V was pared by 6 bases and J by 0 bases, with 11 bases of the junction left unmatched. In germline, CDR1 is SQVTM, CDR2 ANQGSEA. The CDR3 has 17 amino acids. This CDR3 is CSVGPGLAGISSYEQYF. The CDR3 DNA reads TGCAGCGTGGGACCGGGACTAGCGGGGATTAGCTCCTACGAGCAGTACTTC.

Comments on this clonotype: The germline gene is not matched at one end of the junction; a read error may be the cause. The V gene is TRBV20-1, the J gene TRBJ2-5, with 11 nucleotides matching TRBD2. Germline V gene data show CDR1 as DFQATT and CDR2 as SNEGSKA (reference sequence). This CDR3 contains 13 residues. The DNA of the CDR3 is TGCAGTGGCTCGACTAGCGGGAAAGAGACCAAGTACTTC. It encodes CSGSTSGKETKYF.

This clonotype has more than one count but fewer than ten. V gene TRBV5-1 combines with J gene TRBJ2-7; TRBD1 matches at 8 bases. Germline V gives CDR1 SGHRS, CDR2 YFSETQ. CDR3 length: 15 amino acids. V gave up 0 bases and J gave up 5 bases; unmatched junction bases: 7. The CDR3 loop is CASSLEGQEWDEQYF. In nucleotides, the CDR3 is TGCGCCAGCAGCTTGGAGGGACAGGAGTGGGACGAGCAGTACTTC.

In this sample, this clonotype turned up a few times. The rearrangement links TRBV30 to TRBJ2-3, with a possible D match to TRBD2 (5 bases). Germline V CDR1 and CDR2: GTSNPN, SVGIG (reference sequence). The CDR3 is 11 amino acids. The germline V and J ends were trimmed by 7 bases and 6 bases, with 11 bases remaining between them. The CDR3 sequence: CASGDVDTQYF. CDR3 nucleotides: TGTGCCTCCGGGGATGTGGATACGCAGTATTTT.

This clonotype has a count of ten or more. The chain carries TRBV20-1 and TRBJ2-7; perhaps D is TRBD1 or TRBD2 (6 bases each). V was pared by 6 bases and J by 0 bases, with 15 bases between. The germline CDR1 and CDR2 sequences are DFQATT and SNEGSKA (reference sequence). There are 14 residues in the CDR3. The CDR3 DNA reads TGCAGTGCACAATTTGGAGGGGGCTCCTACGAGCAGTACTTC. Translation gives CSAQFGGGSYEQYF.

This clonotype turned up a few times. The chain carries TRBV7-2 and TRBJ2-5, with a weak D call TRBD2 (6 bases). Germline V gene data show CDR1 as SGHTA and CDR2 as FQGNSA. Trimming pared 5 bases from V and 2 bases from J, leaving 12 bases between. The CDR3 sequence is 14 residues long. The CDR3 is CASSLGTWQETQYF. The CDR3 DNA sequence: TGTGCCAGCAGCCTAGGGACTTGGCAAGAGACCCAGTACTTC.

There are a few counts of this clonotype. The chain is built from TRBV5-1 and TRBJ2-7; D call uncertain. This CDR3 has 13 amino acids. Germline V lookup: CDR1 SGHRS, CDR2 YFSETQ. V lost 1 base and J lost 3, with 8 bases in between. CDR3 protein: CASSLQDGYEQYF. The CDR3 bases are TGCGCCAGCAGCTTGCAAGACGGCTACGAGCAGTACTTC. Filled out from reference TRBV5-1 and TRBJ2-7, the complete variable domain reads KAGVTQTPRYLIKTRGQQVTLSCSPISGHRSVSWYQQTPGQGLQFLFEYFSETQRNKGNFPGRFSGRQFSNSRSEMNVSTLELGDSALYLCASSLQDGYEQYFGPGTRLTVT.

This chain connects TRBV5-1 to TRBJ2-3, with 12 bases fitting TRBD2. Germline CDR1 is SGHRS and CDR2 is YFSETQ. V lost 1 base and J lost 8; bases outside the gene matches: 5. The CDR3 sequence is 15 residues long. CDR3 residues: CASSLTSGRLPTQYF. CDR3 nucleotide sequence: TGCGCCAGCAGCTTGACTAGCGGGAGGCTACCTACGCAGTATTTT.

This clonotype has just a few counts. The CDR3, as DNA: TGCAGTGCGGGTGGGACTAGCGGAACAGATACGCAGTATTTT. Translated: CSAGGTSGTDTQYF. This chain uses TRBV20-1 with TRBJ2-3, with 11 nucleotides matching TRBD2. This CDR3 has 14 residues. Germline V CDR1 and CDR2: DFQATT, SNEGSKA (reference sequence). V gave up 6 bases and J gave up 3 bases; unmatched junction bases: 5.

In this sample, this clonotype turned up a few times. The rearrangement links TRBV6-5 to TRBJ2-5, with D possibly being TRBD1 (5 bases). Trimming took 0 bases from V and 0 from J, leaving 8 bases between them. This CDR3 spans 15 amino acids. Germline V gives CDR1 MNHEY, CDR2 SVGAGI. CDR3 amino acids: CASSYSGRDQETQYF. The CDR3 DNA follows: TGTGCCAGCAGTTACTCGGGCAGGGACCAAGAGACCCAGTACTTC.

This clonotype was seen at least ten times. The chain carries TRBV5-1 and TRBJ2-3; D possibly corresponds to TRBD1 (6 bases). V was shortened by 0 bases and J by 0 bases, with 11 bases between the two germline ends. CDR3 length: 16 amino acids. Per germline, CDR1 SGHRS and CDR2 YFSETQ. The CDR3 here is CASSLATGSSTDTQYF. The CDR3 bases are TGCGCCAGCAGCTTGGCCACAGGGTCAAGCACAGATACGCAGTATTTT.

In this sample, this clonotype turned up a few times. The CDR3, as DNA: TGCAGTGCCCTCCGGGGGGGTAACTATGGCTACACCTTC. It encodes CSALRGGNYGYTF. The chain uses TRBV20-1 and TRBJ1-2, with a tentative D call TRBD1 (5 bases). CDR3 size: 13 residues. V was shortened by 6 bases and J by 1 base, with 12 bases between the two germline ends. Germline V gene data show CDR1 as DFQATT and CDR2 as SNEGSKA (reference sequence).

J is TRBJ2-7 and V is TRBV7-2, with 12 nucleotides matching TRBD2. V shed 5 bases, J shed 2 bases, and the junction held 4 bases outside the gene matches. The germline CDR1 and CDR2 sequences are SGHTA and FQGNSA. The CDR3 is 15 amino acids. The CDR3 here is CASSRRTSGAYEQYF. CDR3 DNA: TGTGCCAGCAGCCGTCGGACTAGCGGGGCCTACGAGCAGTACTTC.

This clonotype was detected a few times. One end of the junction varies from germline; a read error may be responsible. This chain joins TRBV12-3 or TRBV12-4 and TRBJ2-1, with D possibly matching TRBD2 (5 bases). This CDR3 is built from 12 residues. The CDR3 reads CASSLWESPGIF. CDR3 sequence (DNA): TGTGCCAGCAGTTTATGGGAGTCCCCGGGGATCTTC.

This clonotype has just a few counts. The chain couples TRBV5-1 to TRBJ2-5; the D gene could be TRBD1 or TRBD2 (5 bases each). Germline CDR1 and CDR2: SGHRS and YFSETQ. The ends were cut back, 1 base at V and 4 bases at J, with 14 bases in the middle. The CDR3 is 15 residues long. CDR3 residues: CASSLQGRAGETQYF. CDR3 bases: TGCGCCAGCAGCTTGCAGGGTCGGGCGGGAGAGACCCAGTACTTC.

This clonotype was counted at least ten times. This sequence joins TRBV3-1 and TRBJ2-1, with 10 nucleotides matching TRBD2. V lost 6 bases to trimming and J lost 4 bases; unmatched junction nucleotides: 3. Germline CDR1 reads LGHDT; CDR2 reads YNNKEL (reference sequence). The CDR3 consists of 14 residues. The CDR3 DNA sequence: TGTGCCAGCAGTGGGACTAGCGCATACAATGAGCAGTTCTTC. Its protein is CASSGTSAYNEQFF.

This chain links TRBV7-9 with TRBJ2-6; D not certain. V shed 4 bases and J shed 2 bases, with 9 bases lying between them. Germline V gene data show CDR1 as SEHNR and CDR2 as FQNEAQ (reference sequence). This CDR3 region has 15 residues. The CDR3 protein is CASSYGRTGANVLTF. The DNA of the CDR3 is TGTGCCAGCAGCTACGGACGGACTGGGGCCAACGTCCTGACTTTC.

The J gene is TRBJ2-3, the V gene TRBV28; a weak D match, TRBD1 (5 bases). The V end lost 7 bases, the J end lost 2 bases, and 19 bases lay between the germline ends. This CDR3 is built from 16 residues. Germline loops: CDR1 MDHEN, CDR2 SYDVKM. The CDR3, as DNA: TGTGCCAGCAAATGGTGGCGAAGGGGCCCCACAGATACGCAGTATTTT. Its translation: CASKWWRRGPTDTQYF.

This clonotype was counted ten times or more. The J gene is TRBJ2-3, the V gene TRBV4-3; D is undetermined. The ends were cut back, 3 bases at V and 8 bases at J, with 27 bases in the middle. Germline V CDR1 and CDR2: LGHNA, YSLEER. The CDR3 is 18 residues long. The DNA of the CDR3 is TGCGCCAGCAGCCAGGCTCTCCCTGGGGTAACTGGTAGACCTACGCAGTATTTT. Protein: CASSQALPGVTGRPTQYF.

The table lists this clonotype with a few counts. J is TRBJ2-1 and V is TRBV28; 7 bases fit TRBD1. V was pared by 3 bases and J by 6 bases, with 8 bases of the junction left unmatched. This CDR3 comprises 15 residues. Germline CDR1 and CDR2: MDHEN and SYDVKM. The CDR3 reads CASSLDRTPSNEQFF. The CDR3 nucleotides read TGTGCCAGCAGTTTGGACAGGACTCCATCCAATGAGCAGTTCTTC.

This clonotype was seen many times. The V call is TRBV20-1, the J call TRBJ2-3; 10 nucleotides align to TRBD2. Germline V gene data show CDR1 as DFQATT and CDR2 as SNEGSKA (reference sequence). The CDR3 has 14 residues. Germline trimming cut 6 bases from V and 3 bases from J; bases unmatched to any gene: 6. CDR3 amino acids: CSATQAGGTDTQYF. CDR3 DNA sequence: TGCAGTGCAACTCAAGCGGGGGGGACAGATACGCAGTATTTT.

This clonotype appeared many times. The rearrangement links TRBV29-1 to TRBJ2-2, with TRBD1 as a possible D gene (6 bases). This CDR3 has 14 residues. Trimming shortened V by 2 bases and J by 11 bases, and 18 bases separated the two germline ends. Germline V CDR1 and CDR2: SQVTM, ANQGSEA. CDR3 in DNA: TGCAGCGTTGAATTGGGGGCTCGGTATGGTGAGCTGTTTTTT. This codes for CSVELGARYGELFF.

This clonotype was observed many times. The gene calls are TRBV20-1 and TRBJ2-7, with 7 bases lining up with TRBD2. CDR3 length: 14 amino acids. V lost 6 bases and J lost 3; bases outside the gene matches: 11. CDR1 DFQATT and CDR2 SNEGSKA come from the germline V gene (reference sequence). For the CDR3, the DNA is TGCAGTGCGTTGCGGGAGCCCCTAAACTACGAGCAGTACTTC. Translated: CSALREPLNYEQYF.

There are a few counts of this clonotype. The chain has TRBV12-3 or TRBV12-4 and TRBJ2-5; D is ambiguous. Trimming removed 2 bases from V and 2 bases from J, with 6 bases in between. The CDR3 is 13 residues long. CDR3 residues: CASSLSSQETQYF. The CDR3 region has the DNA TGTGCCAGCAGTTTATCCAGTCAAGAGACCCAGTACTTC.